Detailed here is one TCR beta chain. This record belongs to a study of blood T cell repertoires in COVID-19. Study-level background: From T cells, B-cell-depleted T cells, or PBMCs came the material, which was cDNA or gDNA.

Under the authors' procedure: It was from reference gene primer amplification that nucleated cell counts were estimated. Produced via immunoSEQ multiplex PCR; TCRdb's table is partial and in-frame only. The V and J calls and clone size were taken over from that table, and D and trimming were inferred from the DNA. The sample lists around 260,000 clones; around 87% were seen once. The CDR3 length is 16 residues. V lost 3 bases and J lost 0, with 13 bases in between. CDR1 KGHSH and CDR2 LQKENI come from the germline V gene. The specimen sequenced was peripheral blood. The chain is built from TRBV18 and TRBJ2-3, with a weak D call TRBD2 (5 bases). This TCR was recovered from a middle-aged woman who had recovered from COVID-19. Here the CDR3 reads CASSPGLGSSTDTQYF. CDR3 sequence (DNA): TGTGCCAGCTCACCTGGACTTGGGTCTAGCACAGATACGCAGTATTTT.